This record concerns one TCR beta chain sequence. The antigen is not known. The germline CDR1 and CDR2 sequences are LGHNA and YNFKEQ. This CDR3 has 14 residues. The ends were cut back, 0 bases at V and 6 bases at J, with 9 bases in the middle. These data originate in a study of beta chain features in type 1 diabetes. For the study at large: Examined across all samples were roughly 100 million sorted cells. Study findings and constraints: Sampled from patients, naive, central memory and Treg TCRB repertoires appeared more similar than those sampled from healthy donors. VDJ junctions sequenced from type 1 diabetes patients showed fewer insertions and more deletions. Shorter TCRB CDR3s, moderately but significantly so, were found in Type 1 diabetes patients in all four CD4+ subsets.

Expressed TCRB transcripts got sequenced, as all isolated RNA was reverse transcribed. Naive, central memory and regulatory T cell samples averaged approximately 3.5 million immunoSEQ reads each. Libraries were prepared by immunoSEQ multiplex PCR; TCRdb keeps only in-frame clonotypes and omits some of them. The table records 150,000 to 200,000 clones, 8% to 9.5% of them present only once. The specimen sequenced was central memory CD4+ T cells from blood. The V call is TRBV4-2, the J call TRBJ2-1; D is ambiguous. The sequence was obtained from a woman aged 18-29 years with type 1 diabetes. The CDR3 region is CASSQDVAVNEQFF. CDR3 bases: TGTGCCAGCAGCCAAGATGTAGCAGTCAATGAGCAGTTCTTC.